The 28 T cell receptor beta chains reported below all come from one sample, sequenced in a study of blood T cell repertoires in COVID-19. Clones were read by immunoSEQ multiplex PCR, and TCRdb kept only the in-frame ones, dropping some. The sample records about 190,000 clones, 85% to 90% being singletons. Specimen: PBMCs or T cells enriched from blood (not recorded which). These TCRs come from a middle-aged woman in a cohort exposed to, infected with or recovered from COVID-19 (not recorded which).

CDR3 protein: CASSVEEGTSGRYEQYF. Written as DNA, the CDR3 is TGTGCCAGCAGCGTAGAAGAAGGGACTAGCGGTAGGTACGAGCAGTACTTC. The V and J genes are TRBV9 and TRBJ2-7, with 11 positions matching TRBD2. The V and J ends lost 0 bases and 4 bases, in that order; junction bases with no gene match: 9. Germline V CDR1 and CDR2: SGDLS, YYNGEE. The CDR3 is made up of 17 amino acids. The entire variable domain, with the rest obtained from reference TRBV9 and TRBJ2-7, is as follows: DSGVTQTPKHLITATGQRVTLRCSPRSGDLSVYWYQQSLDQGLQFLIQYYNGEERAKGNILERFSAQQFPDLHSELNLSSLELGDSALYFCASSVEEGTSGRYEQYFGPGTRLTVT.

The gene calls are TRBV9 and TRBJ2-1; 7 bases map to TRBD2. From germline, CDR1 is SGDLS and CDR2 YYNGEE. Losses at the gene ends were 6 bases for V and 2 bases for J; bases not matched to a gene: 5. CDR3 size: 14 residues. This CDR3 reads CASNPGRTYNEQFF. CDR3 DNA: TGTGCCAGCAACCCCGGGAGGACCTACAATGAGCAGTTCTTC.

The chain is built from TRBV4-1 and TRBJ2-2; 10 bases align to TRBD1. Germline-derived CDR1 and CDR2 are MGHRA and YSYEKL. The CDR3 has 17 residues. The ends lost 7 bases at V and 5 bases at J; junction bases unmatched: 13. CDR3 residues: CASTRNSGTGVTGELFF. For the CDR3, the DNA is TGCGCCAGCACCCGAAACTCCGGGACAGGGGTAACCGGGGAGCTGTTTTTT.

This clone was seen once. The chain has TRBV19 and TRBJ1-1; D is possibly TRBD1 (6 bases). Trimming removed 6 bases at V and 1 base at J, with 12 bases between. The germline V gene encodes CDR1 LNHDA and CDR2 SQIVND (reference sequence). CDR3 length: 14 amino acids. CDR3 bases: TGTGCCAGTAGATCCCAGGGGCAGAACACTGAAGCTTTCTTT. Translated: CASRSQGQNTEAFF.

The J gene is TRBJ2-2, the V gene TRBV19; 7 positions agree with TRBD1. Trimming cost V 5 bases and J 4 bases; bases outside gene matches: 7. The CDR3 extends over 15 amino acids. Germline V gives CDR1 LNHDA, CDR2 SQIVND (reference sequence). In DNA form, the CDR3 reads TGTGCCAGTAGTCCCAGACAGGGCGGCACCGGGGAGCTGTTTTTT. Translated: CASSPRQGGTGELFF.

J is TRBJ1-4 and V is TRBV28, with D perhaps TRBD1 (6 bases). The V end lost 5 bases, the J end lost 10 bases, and 23 bases lay between the germline ends. CDR1 is MDHEN, CDR2 SYDVKM, per germline. The CDR3 contains 16 residues. The CDR3 protein is CASSPLRGGSPGKLFF. CDR3 nucleotide sequence: TGTGCCAGCAGTCCCCTCCGAGGGGGTTCCCCGGGAAAACTGTTTTTT.

V is TRBV28 and J is TRBJ1-1; 7 nucleotides agree with TRBD1. Trimming at V came to 6 bases and at J to 0 bases, leaving 4 bases not matched to a gene. This CDR3 spans 14 amino acids. The germline gives CDR1 MDHEN, CDR2 SYDVKM. The CDR3 region is CASSLGQMNTEAFF. The CDR3 DNA sequence: TGTGCCAGCAGCTTGGGACAGATGAACACTGAAGCTTTCTTT.

The V gene is TRBV4-1, the J gene TRBJ1-3; no clear D. Trimming shortened V by 2 bases and J by 3 bases, and 11 bases separated the two germline ends. The V gene's germline CDR1 is MGHRA and CDR2 YSYEKL. This CDR3 contains 15 residues. For the CDR3, the DNA is TGCGCCAGCAGCCAATTGGAAAACAGTGGAAACACCATATATTTT. This sequence encodes CASSQLENSGNTIYF.

The CDR3 here is CASGSRGAGNSPLHF. The CDR3 nucleotides are TGTGCCAGCGGCTCACGGGGGGCAGGAAATTCACCCCTCCACTTT. The V and J genes are TRBV5-4 and TRBJ1-6; D might be TRBD1 (6 bases). Trimming took 7 bases from V and 7 from J, leaving 18 bases between them. The CDR3 sequence is 15 residues long. Germline-derived CDR1 and CDR2 are SGHNT and YYREEE (reference sequence).

This chain connects TRBV2 to TRBJ2-7; TRBD2 aligns across 8 bases. CDR1 and CDR2 from the germline V gene are SNHLY and FYNNEI. Germline trimming cut 4 bases from V and 2 bases from J; bases unmatched to any gene: 4. CDR3 length equals 14 residues. CDR3 amino acids: CASSAGTRAYEQYF. CDR3 coding DNA: TGTGCCAGCAGTGCCGGGACTAGGGCCTACGAGCAGTACTTC.

This clone was picked up one time. The V call is TRBV13, the J call TRBJ2-3; TRBD2 matches at 7 bases. This CDR3 region has 15 residues. The germline V gene encodes CDR1 PRHDT and CDR2 FYEKMQ (reference sequence). V lost 5 bases and J lost 0; bases outside the gene matches: 5. CDR3 in amino acids: CASSGWTSSTDTQYF. In DNA form, the CDR3 reads TGTGCCAGCAGCGGATGGACTAGTAGCACAGATACGCAGTATTTT.

The chain has TRBV5-1 and TRBJ1-3, with D possibly being TRBD1 (6 bases). Germline CDR1 and CDR2: SGHRS and YFSETQ. The ends were cut back, 6 bases at V and 3 bases at J, with 10 bases in the middle. The CDR3 spans 13 residues. This CDR3 is CASTSGVGNTIYF. DNA for the CDR3: TGCGCCAGCACTTCAGGGGTTGGAAACACCATATATTTT.

V is TRBV29-1 and J is TRBJ1-1, with a weak D call TRBD1 (6 bases). Germline CDR1 SQVTM, CDR2 ANQGSEA. The CDR3 extends over 13 amino acids. V lost 7 bases and J 7 bases, leaving 19 bases between the germline ends. This chain's CDR3 is CSAREGEPGEAFF. As DNA, the CDR3 is TGCAGCGCTCGCGAGGGGGAACCTGGTGAAGCTTTCTTT.

This rearrangement joins TRBV11-2 to TRBJ2-7; 7 bases match TRBD2. Germline loops: CDR1 SGHAT, CDR2 FQNNGV. Germline trimming cut 2 bases from V and 5 bases from J; bases unmatched to any gene: 12. CDR3 length: 16 amino acids. The CDR3 region has the DNA TGTGCCAGCAGCTTAATGAGTGGGAGGGCCTGGGACGAGCAGTACTTC. This codes for CASSLMSGRAWDEQYF.

The gene calls are TRBV14 and TRBJ1-3; 9 bases line up with TRBD1. Germline CDR1 is SGHDN and CDR2 is FVKESK. After removal of 7 bases from V and 2 bases from J, the junction contained 6 bases not matched to a gene. The CDR3 consists of 15 residues. The CDR3 loop reads CASKTGQGAGNTIYF. DNA for the CDR3: TGTGCCAGCAAGACGGGACAGGGTGCTGGAAACACCATATATTTT.

The chain has TRBV29-1 and TRBJ1-3; no firm D call. V lost 3 bases, J lost 2 bases, and 11 bases lay in between. CDR1 is SQVTM and CDR2 is ANQGSEA in the germline V gene. This CDR3 has 14 residues. The CDR3 DNA follows: TGCAGCGTTGAGGACTTCCCGACTGGAAACACCATATATTTT. Its translation: CSVEDFPTGNTIYF.

The chain is built from TRBV19 and TRBJ2-7, with 7 bases identical to TRBD1. The CDR3 consists of 13 residues. Germline assignment: CDR1 LNHDA and CDR2 SQIVND (reference sequence). The V and J ends lost 6 bases and 5 bases, in that order; junction bases with no gene match: 7. The chain's CDR3 is CASRGRGGDEQYF. The CDR3 bases are TGTGCCAGTAGAGGGAGAGGGGGCGACGAGCAGTACTTC.

The rearrangement joins TRBV6-5 to TRBJ1-1; 7 nucleotides match TRBD1. CDR1 and CDR2 from the germline V gene are MNHEY and SVGAGI. This CDR3 region has 15 residues. The trim removed 5 bases at V and 1 base at J, leaving 7 bases unmatched. CDR3 nucleotides: TGTGCCAGCAGTCCCCGGACAGGACAGAACACTGAAGCTTTCTTT. Its protein product is CASSPRTGQNTEAFF.

This chain links TRBV13 with TRBJ2-3, with a possible D match to TRBD1 (6 bases). Trimming cost V 5 bases and J 10 bases, with 13 bases left between them. Germline loops: CDR1 PRHDT, CDR2 FYEKMQ (reference sequence). The CDR3 length is 12 residues. The CDR3: CASSGTGLSQYF. CDR3 bases: TGTGCCAGCAGCGGAACAGGGCTTTCGCAGTATTTT.

The rearrangement links TRBV7-9 to TRBJ1-1; the match to TRBD1 covers 8 bases. V trimming: 8 bases; J trimming: 4 bases; junction bases outside the gene matches: 12. The CDR3 totals 15 residues. The germline V gene has CDR1 SEHNR and CDR2 FQNEAQ (reference sequence). CDR3 in amino acids: CASGNYGQGSTEAFF. CDR3 sequence (DNA): TGTGCCAGCGGGAACTACGGACAGGGCAGCACTGAAGCTTTCTTT. Together with reference TRBV7-9 and TRBJ1-1, the CDR3 gives the full variable domain: DTGVSQNPRHKITKRGQNVTFRCDPISEHNRLYWYRQTLGQGPEFLTYFQNEAQLEKSRLLSDRFSAERPKGSFSTLEIQRTEQGDSAMYLCASGNYGQGSTEAFFGQGTRLTVV.

The chain combines TRBV6-5 with TRBJ1-2; D remains unclear. The CDR3 has 15 amino acids. V gave up 0 bases and J gave up 6 bases, with 14 bases separating them. Germline CDR1 is MNHEY and CDR2 is SVGAGI. CDR3 in DNA: TGTGCCAGCAGTTACTCGATCGAGGGCGTGGATGGCTACACCTTC. Translating gives CASSYSIEGVDGYTF.

V usage is TRBV5-1 and J usage is TRBJ1-1; 7 positions match TRBD1. Germline CDR1 is SGHRS and CDR2 is YFSETQ. Germline trimming cut 4 bases from V and 5 bases from J; bases unmatched to any gene: 11. The CDR3 consists of 15 residues. CDR3 nucleotides: TGCGCCAGCAGCACAAGGACACAGGGGTTGACTGAAGCTTTCTTT. The encoded protein is CASSTRTQGLTEAFF.

This rearrangement joins TRBV5-1 to TRBJ2-1; 8 nucleotides agree with TRBD2. This CDR3 contains 15 residues. V shed 4 bases, J shed 8 bases, and the junction held 11 bases outside the gene matches. The germline V gene has CDR1 SGHRS and CDR2 YFSETQ. The CDR3 spells CASSASGTRLHEQFF. The CDR3 DNA reads TGCGCCAGCAGCGCCTCCGGGACTAGACTCCATGAGCAGTTCTTC.

This clone was detected once. This chain connects TRBV11-2 to TRBJ2-5, with 9 bases identical to TRBD2. CDR1 is SGHAT and CDR2 is FQNNGV in the germline V gene. The CDR3 loop spans 15 amino acids. V lost 2 bases, J lost 9 bases, and 10 bases stayed unmatched. CDR3: CASSLPGLAQRAQYF. As DNA, the CDR3 is TGTGCCAGCAGCTTACCGGGACTAGCTCAGCGGGCCCAGTACTTC.

As for this clone: Other DNA sequences in the sample encode the same CDR3. V gene TRBV25-1 combines with J gene TRBJ1-1; D is perhaps TRBD1 (6 bases). Germline V gene lookup returns CDR1 MGHDK and CDR2 SYGVNS. The V and J ends lost 3 bases and 5 bases respectively, with 7 bases between them. This CDR3 is built from 12 residues. The CDR3 coding sequence is TGTGCCAGCAGTGATAGGGGGACTGAAGCTTTCTTT. Encoded protein: CASSDRGTEAFF.

The rearrangement links TRBV6-1 to TRBJ1-3; D is uncertain. This CDR3 is 14 amino acids long. Germline V gene sequence: CDR1 MNHNS, CDR2 SASEGT. Trimming shortened V by 2 bases and J by 4 bases, and 9 bases separated the two germline ends. The DNA for the CDR3 is TGTGCCAGCAGTGAAAGTGGCAGAGGAAACACCATATATTTT. This translates into CASSESGRGNTIYF.

This chain uses TRBV27 with TRBJ2-5; no firm D call. Germline assignment: CDR1 MNHEY and CDR2 SMNVEV (reference sequence). CDR3 size: 13 residues. The V and J ends lost 0 bases and 7 bases respectively, with 9 bases between them. CDR3 coding DNA: TGTGCCAGCAGTTTATCGGAGTACACGACCCAGTACTTC. Protein: CASSLSEYTTQYF.

This clone was seen only once. This chain connects TRBV2 to TRBJ1-2; the D is unclear. V was trimmed by 1 base and J by 4 bases, leaving 7 bases between them. This CDR3 comprises 13 residues. Germline V gene sequence: CDR1 SNHLY, CDR2 FYNNEI. The CDR3, as DNA: TGTGCCAGCAGTGAAGGAGTTGGCTATGGCTACACCTTC. Protein: CASSEGVGYGYTF. Using reference TRBV2 and TRBJ1-2 for the parts outside the CDR3, the full variable domain is EPEVTQTPSHQVTQMGQEVILRCVPISNHLYFYWYRQILGQKVEFLVSFYNNEISEKSEIFDDQFSVERPDGSNFTLKIRSTKLEDSAMYFCASSEGVGYGYTFGSGTRLTVV.